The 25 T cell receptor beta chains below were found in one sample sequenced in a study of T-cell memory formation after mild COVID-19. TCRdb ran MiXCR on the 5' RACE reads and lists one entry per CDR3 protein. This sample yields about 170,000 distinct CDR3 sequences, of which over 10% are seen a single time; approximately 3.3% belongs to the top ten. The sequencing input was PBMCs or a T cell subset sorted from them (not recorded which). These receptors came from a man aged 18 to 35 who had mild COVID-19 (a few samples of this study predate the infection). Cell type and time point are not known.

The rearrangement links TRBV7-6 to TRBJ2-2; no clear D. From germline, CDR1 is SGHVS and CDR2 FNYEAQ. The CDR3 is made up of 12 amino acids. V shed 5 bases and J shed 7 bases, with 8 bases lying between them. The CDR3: CASSLPYGELFF. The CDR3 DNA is TGTGCCAGCAGCCTGCCGTACGGGGAGCTGTTTTTT. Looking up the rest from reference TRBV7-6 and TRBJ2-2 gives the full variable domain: GAGVSQSPRYKVTKRGQDVALRCDPISGHVSLYWYRQALGQGPEFLTYFNYEAQQDKSGLPNDRFSAERPEGSISTLTIQRTEQRDSAMYRCASSLPYGELFFGEGSRLTVL.

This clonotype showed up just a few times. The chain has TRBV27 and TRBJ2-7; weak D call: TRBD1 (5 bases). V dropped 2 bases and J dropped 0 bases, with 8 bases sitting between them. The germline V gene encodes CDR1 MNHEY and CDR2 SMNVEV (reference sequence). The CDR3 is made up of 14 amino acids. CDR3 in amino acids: CASSLTGSSYEQYF. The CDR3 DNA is TGTGCCAGCAGTTTAACAGGTAGCTCCTACGAGCAGTACTTC.

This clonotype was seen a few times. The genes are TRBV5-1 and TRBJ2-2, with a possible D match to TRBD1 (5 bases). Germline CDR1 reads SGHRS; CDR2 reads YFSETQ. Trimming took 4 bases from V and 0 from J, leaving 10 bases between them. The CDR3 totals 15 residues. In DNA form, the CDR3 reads TGCGCCAGCAGCGCAGGGATATCGAACACCGGGGAGCTGTTTTTT. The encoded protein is CASSAGISNTGELFF.

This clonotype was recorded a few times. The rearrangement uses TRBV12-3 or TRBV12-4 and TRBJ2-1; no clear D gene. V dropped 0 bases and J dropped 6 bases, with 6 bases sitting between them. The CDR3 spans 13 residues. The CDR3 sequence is CASSLAQINEQFF. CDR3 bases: TGTGCCAGCAGTTTAGCACAGATCAATGAGCAGTTCTTC.

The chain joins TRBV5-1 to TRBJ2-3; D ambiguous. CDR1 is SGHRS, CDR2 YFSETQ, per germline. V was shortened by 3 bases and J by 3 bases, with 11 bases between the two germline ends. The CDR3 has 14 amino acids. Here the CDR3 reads CASSWSAETDTQYF. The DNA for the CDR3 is TGCGCCAGCAGCTGGTCGGCCGAAACAGATACGCAGTATTTT.

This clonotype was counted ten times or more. The CDR3 sequence: CASSQRQGSNQPQHF. CDR3 nucleotide sequence: TGCGCCAGCAGCCAAAGACAGGGGTCGAATCAGCCCCAGCATTTT. V is TRBV5-1 and J is TRBJ1-5, with 8 bases fitting TRBD1. Germline loops: CDR1 SGHRS, CDR2 YFSETQ. V lost 4 bases, J lost 4 bases, and 7 bases stayed unmatched. The CDR3 contains 15 residues.

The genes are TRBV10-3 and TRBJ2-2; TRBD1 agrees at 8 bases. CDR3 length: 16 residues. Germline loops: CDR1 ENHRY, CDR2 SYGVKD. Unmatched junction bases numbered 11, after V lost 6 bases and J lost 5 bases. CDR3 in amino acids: CAISPPQGAQTGELFF. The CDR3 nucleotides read TGTGCCATCAGCCCCCCTCAGGGGGCCCAGACCGGGGAGCTGTTTTTT.

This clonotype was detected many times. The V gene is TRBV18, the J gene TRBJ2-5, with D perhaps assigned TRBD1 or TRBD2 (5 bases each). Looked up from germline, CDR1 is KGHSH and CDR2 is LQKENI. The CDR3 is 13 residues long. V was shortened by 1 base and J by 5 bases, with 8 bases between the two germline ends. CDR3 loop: CASSPRREETQYF. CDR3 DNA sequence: TGTGCCAGCTCACCACGCAGGGAGGAGACCCAGTACTTC. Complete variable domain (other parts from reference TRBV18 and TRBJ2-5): NAGVMQNPRHLVRRRGQEARLRCSPMKGHSHVYWYRQLPEEGLKFMVYLQKENIIDESGMPKERFSAEFPKEGPSILRIQQVVRGDSAAYFCASSPRREETQYFGPGTRLLVL.

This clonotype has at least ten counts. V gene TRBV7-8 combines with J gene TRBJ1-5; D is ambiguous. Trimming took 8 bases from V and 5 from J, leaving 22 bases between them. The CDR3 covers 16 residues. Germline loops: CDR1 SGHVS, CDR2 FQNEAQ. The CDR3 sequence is CASGLGNGLIDQPQHF. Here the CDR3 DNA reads TGTGCCAGCGGGTTGGGAAATGGGCTCATAGATCAGCCCCAGCATTTT.

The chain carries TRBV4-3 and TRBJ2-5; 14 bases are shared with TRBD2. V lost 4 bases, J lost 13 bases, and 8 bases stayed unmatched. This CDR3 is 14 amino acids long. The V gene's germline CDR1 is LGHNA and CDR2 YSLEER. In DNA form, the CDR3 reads TGCGCCAGCAGCCGGACCGGGACTAGCGGGGGCCGGTACTTC. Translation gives CASSRTGTSGGRYF.

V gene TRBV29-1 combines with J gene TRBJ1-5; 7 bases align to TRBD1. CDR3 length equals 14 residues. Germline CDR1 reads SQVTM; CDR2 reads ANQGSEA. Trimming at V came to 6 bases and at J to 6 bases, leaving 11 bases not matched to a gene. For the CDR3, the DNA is TGCAGCGTGGGGACAGTGGAGGGCGGTCAGCCCCAGCATTTT. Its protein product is CSVGTVEGGQPQHF.

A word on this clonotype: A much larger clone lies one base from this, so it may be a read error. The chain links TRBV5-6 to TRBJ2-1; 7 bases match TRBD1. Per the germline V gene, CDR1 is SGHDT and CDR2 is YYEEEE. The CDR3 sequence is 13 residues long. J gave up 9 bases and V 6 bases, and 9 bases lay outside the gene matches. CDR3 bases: TGTGCCAGCATCCCGGACAGGTATGGTGAGCAGTTCTTC. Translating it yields CASIPDRYGEQFF.

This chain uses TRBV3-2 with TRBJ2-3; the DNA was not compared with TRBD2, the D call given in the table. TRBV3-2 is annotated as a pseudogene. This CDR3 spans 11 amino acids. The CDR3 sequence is CVGVRTDTQYF. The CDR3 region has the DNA TGTGTGGGAGTTCGCACAGATACGCAGTATTTT.

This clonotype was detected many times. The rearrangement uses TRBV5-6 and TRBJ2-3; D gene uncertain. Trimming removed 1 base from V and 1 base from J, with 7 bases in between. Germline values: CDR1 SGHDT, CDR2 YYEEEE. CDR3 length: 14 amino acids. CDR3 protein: CASSLSPRTDTQYF. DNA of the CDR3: TGTGCCAGCAGCTTGAGTCCCCGCACAGATACGCAGTATTTT. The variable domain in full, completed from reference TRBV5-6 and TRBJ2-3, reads DAGVTQSPTHLIKTRGQQVTLRCSPKSGHDTVSWYQQALGQGPQFIFQYYEEEERQRGNFPDRFSGHQFPNYSSELNVNALLLGDSALYLCASSLSPRTDTQYFGPGTRLTVL.

Here the CDR3 DNA reads TGTGCCAGCAGCCACTCCCGCCCCGGGACTAGGTTTACAGATACGCAGTATTTT. Its translation is CASSHSRPGTRFTDTQYF. The chain joins TRBV28 to TRBJ2-3, with 8 bases identical to TRBD2. Germline values: CDR1 MDHEN, CDR2 SYDVKM. V trimming: 6 bases; J trimming: 3 bases; junction bases outside the gene matches: 17. The CDR3 is 18 residues long.

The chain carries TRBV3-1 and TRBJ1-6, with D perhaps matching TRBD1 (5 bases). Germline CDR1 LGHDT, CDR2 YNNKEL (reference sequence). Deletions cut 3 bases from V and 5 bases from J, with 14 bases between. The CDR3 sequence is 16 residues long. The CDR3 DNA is TGTGCCAGCAGCCAGGGGACGCCATTGAATAATTCACCCCTCCACTTT. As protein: CASSQGTPLNNSPLHF.

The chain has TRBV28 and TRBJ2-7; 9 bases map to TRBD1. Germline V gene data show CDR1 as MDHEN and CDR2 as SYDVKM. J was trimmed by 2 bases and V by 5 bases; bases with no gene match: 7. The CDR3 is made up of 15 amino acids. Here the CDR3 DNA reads TGTGCCAGCAGTCACAGGGGGCGATTAGCCTACGAGCAGTACGTC. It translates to CASSHRGRLAYEQYV.

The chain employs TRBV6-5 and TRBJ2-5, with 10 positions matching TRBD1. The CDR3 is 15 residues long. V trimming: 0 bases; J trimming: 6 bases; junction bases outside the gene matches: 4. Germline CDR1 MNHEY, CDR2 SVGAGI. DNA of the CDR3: TGTGCCAGCAGTTACTCGACAGGGGGCGGGAAGACCCAGTACTTC. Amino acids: CASSYSTGGGKTQYF.

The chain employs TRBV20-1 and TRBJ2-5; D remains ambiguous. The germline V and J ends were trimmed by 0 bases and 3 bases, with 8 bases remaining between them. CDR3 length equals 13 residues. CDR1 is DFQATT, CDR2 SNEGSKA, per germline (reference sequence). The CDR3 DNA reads TGCAGTGCTAGAGATCGGAGTAAAGAGACCCAGTACTTC. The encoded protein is CSARDRSKETQYF.

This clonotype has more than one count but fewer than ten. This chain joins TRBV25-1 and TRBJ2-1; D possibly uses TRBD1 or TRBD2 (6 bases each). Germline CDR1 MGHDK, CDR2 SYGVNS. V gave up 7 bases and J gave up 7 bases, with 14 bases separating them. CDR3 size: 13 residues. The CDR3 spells CASMIQGGNEQFF. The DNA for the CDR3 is TGTGCCAGCATGATTCAAGGGGGGAATGAGCAGTTCTTC.

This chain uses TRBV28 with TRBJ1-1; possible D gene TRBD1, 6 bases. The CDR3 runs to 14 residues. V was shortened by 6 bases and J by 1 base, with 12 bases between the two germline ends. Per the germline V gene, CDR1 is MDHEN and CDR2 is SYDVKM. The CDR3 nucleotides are TGTGCCAGCAGATCCGGGACAAGGAACACTGAAGCTTTCTTT. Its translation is CASRSGTRNTEAFF. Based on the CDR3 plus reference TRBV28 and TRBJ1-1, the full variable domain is DVKVTQSSRYLVKRTGEKVFLECVQDMDHENMFWYRQDPGLGLRLIYFSYDVKMKEKGDIPEGYSVSREKKERFSLILESASTNQTSMYLCASRSGTRNTEAFFGQGTRLTVV.

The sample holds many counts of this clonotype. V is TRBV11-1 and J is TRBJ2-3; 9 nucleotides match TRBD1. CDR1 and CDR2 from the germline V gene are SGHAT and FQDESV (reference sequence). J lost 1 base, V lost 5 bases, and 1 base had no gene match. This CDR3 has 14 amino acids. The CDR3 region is CASSRDRGTDTQYF. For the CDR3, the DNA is TGTGCCAGCAGCCGGGACAGGGGCACAGATACGCAGTATTTT.

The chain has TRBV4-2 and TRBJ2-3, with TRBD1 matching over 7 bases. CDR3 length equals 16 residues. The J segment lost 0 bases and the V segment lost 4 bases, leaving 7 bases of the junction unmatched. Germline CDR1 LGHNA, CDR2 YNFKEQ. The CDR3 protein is CASSPSPGQSTDTQYF. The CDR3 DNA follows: TGTGCCAGCAGCCCTTCACCGGGACAGAGCACAGATACGCAGTATTTT.

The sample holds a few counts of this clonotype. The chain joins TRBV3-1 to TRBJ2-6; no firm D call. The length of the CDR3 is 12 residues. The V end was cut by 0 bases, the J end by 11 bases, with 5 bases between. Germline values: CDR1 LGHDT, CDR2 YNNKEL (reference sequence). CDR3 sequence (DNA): TGTGCCAGCAGCCAAGATGATTACGTCCTGACTTTC. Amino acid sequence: CASSQDDYVLTF. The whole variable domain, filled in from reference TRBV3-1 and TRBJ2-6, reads DTAVSQTPKYLVTQMGNDKSIKCEQNLGHDTMYWYKQDSKKFLKIMFSYNNKELIINETVPNRFSPKSPDKAHLNLHINSLELGDSAVYFCASSQDDYVLTFGAGSRLTVL.

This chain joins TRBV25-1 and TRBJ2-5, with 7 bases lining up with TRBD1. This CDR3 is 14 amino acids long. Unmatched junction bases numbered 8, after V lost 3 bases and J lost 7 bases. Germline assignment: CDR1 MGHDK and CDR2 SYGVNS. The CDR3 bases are TGTGCCAGCAGTGAGACAGGGACCAAAGTGACCCAGTACTTC. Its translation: CASSETGTKVTQYF.